Given below is one T cell receptor beta chain in context. V dropped 4 bases and J dropped 5 bases, with 8 bases sitting between them. CDR3 length: 12 residues. The data are from a study of blood T cell repertoires in COVID-19. As for the study in general: Material from acute and convalescent COVID-19 was sourced from the United States, Italy and Spain. T cells, B-cell-depleted T cells, or PBMCs supplied cDNA or gDNA.

In the study's own analysis: Reference gene primer amplification gave estimated nucleated cell counts. Here immunoSEQ multiplex PCR was the method, and the copy in TCRdb shows in-frame clones only, minus some. The DNA gave D and trimming, while V, J and clone size come from that table. The sample lists roughly 60,000 clones; about 80% were seen once. The chain employs TRBV12-3 or TRBV12-4 and TRBJ2-5, with a tentative D call TRBD1 (6 bases). The origin of this receptor is a man aged 55 to 70 with acute or convalescent COVID-19. The sequencing input was peripheral blood. DNA for the CDR3: TGTGCCAGCAGTTCCGACAGGGAGACCCAGTACTTC. Translating it yields CASSSDRETQYF.